The next 2 T cell receptor beta chains were all read from a single sample in a study of regulatory T cells in long-lasting Graves disease. Construction of TCR beta libraries relied on iRepertoire HTBI primers and on Arm-PCR targeting CDR3 regions. One entry per CDR3 protein results from TCRdb running MiXCR on the multiplex PCR reads. The data contain roughly 500,000 distinct CDR3 sequences, 12% to 15% of them singletons. Specified time point: newly diagnosed GD, antithyroid drugs for less than 3 months. Scientists built the TCR library using RNA that was extracted from PBMCs. Another study also made use of these data, one on T cells in Graves' hyperthyroidism and ophthalmopathy.

The sample was peripheral blood mononuclear cells (PBMCs), taken at new diagnosis, from a patient treated with antithyroid drugs. These receptors came from a woman aged 50 to 60 with Graves disease.

This clonotype occurred a few times. The chain uses TRBV29-1 and TRBJ2-2; tentatively, D is TRBD2 (6 bases). V was cut by 3 bases and J by 0 bases, with 11 bases left in between. The germline V gene has CDR1 SQVTM and CDR2 ANQGSEA. This CDR3 is 15 amino acids long. For the CDR3, the DNA is TGCAGCGTTGACGGCCCGGGAGCGAACACCGGGGAGCTGTTTTTT. Protein sequence: CSVDGPGANTGELFF.

This clonotype was seen repeatedly, ten times or more. The V gene is TRBV2, the J gene TRBJ2-5; TRBD1 might be the D (6 bases). This CDR3 is built from 15 residues. V was shortened by 0 bases and J by 4 bases, with 12 bases between the two germline ends. CDR1 and CDR2 from the germline V gene are SNHLY and FYNNEI. The CDR3 DNA sequence: TGTGCCAGCAGTGAAGCCGGACAGTTACCAGAGACCCAGTACTTC. Translation gives CASSEAGQLPETQYF.